This T cell receptor (beta chain) was identified during a study of regulatory T cells in long-lasting Graves disease. Indicated time point: newly diagnosed GD, antithyroid drugs for less than 3 months. The TCR library was made from RNA that had been extracted from PBMCs in TRIzol. Germline values: CDR1 GTSNPN, CDR2 SVGIG (reference sequence). This CDR3 contains 12 residues. V dropped 3 bases and J dropped 3 bases, with 9 bases sitting between them. Construction of TCR beta libraries relied on iRepertoire HTBI primers and on Arm-PCR targeting CDR3 regions. TCRdb recomputed calls from the multiplex PCR reads with MiXCR, one row per CDR3 protein. There are about 540,000 distinct CDR3 sequences in the sample; approximately 13% occur only once, and about 9.1% lies in the top ten. This clonotype was observed many times. These data were also filed under a second study, of T cells in Graves' hyperthyroidism and ophthalmopathy.

The source material was peripheral blood mononuclear cells (PBMCs), sampled at new diagnosis, from a patient treated with antithyroid drugs. This sequence originates from a man aged 30 to 45 with Graves disease. V and J are TRBV30 and TRBJ2-7, with D unresolved. For the CDR3, the DNA is TGTGCCTGGAGCGGGTTCTACTACGAGCAGTACTTC. Translated: CAWSGFYYEQYF.